This TCR beta chain was documented in a study of T cell responses to AZD1222 COVID-19 vaccine. The study, taken as a whole, reports: Among the donors, most were white British and more were female, and clonal diversity was possibly underestimated.

Some clones are missing from TCRdb's copy, which holds only in-frame ones; the method was immunoSEQ multiplex PCR. Seen here are 110,000 to 150,000 clones, about 89% observed once, and the top ten hold about 3%. This clone has just one count. The antigen remains unidentified. The germline gives CDR1 SGHTA, CDR2 FQGTGA. The junction had 3 bases not matched to a gene; V was cut back by 2 bases and J by 6 bases. There are 15 residues in the CDR3. Sequenced material: peripheral blood, taken on day 0 of AZD1222 vaccination. The source of this sequence is an adult in good health. The gene calls are TRBV7-3 and TRBJ1-6; TRBD1 aligns across 8 bases. The CDR3 loop is CASSLDRGSNSPLHF. In DNA, the CDR3 is TGTGCCAGCAGCTTAGACAGGGGAAGTAATTCACCCCTCCACTTT.